A selection of T cell receptor beta chains follows, all from one sample in a study. TCRdb re-derived calls from the 5' RACE reads in MiXCR, one entry per CDR3 protein. The sample lists 35,000 to 50,000 distinct CDR3 sequences; roughly 21% were seen once. The source material was Tregs sorted from blood. These receptors were taken from a female donor with breast cancer. Both conserved end residues are part of each CDR3. Fields, in order: CDR3 DNA, CDR3 protein, clone size, J gene, D gene, V gene. A D gene is named only where the DNA matches it firmly. Size is omitted from some rows. Given values are once, few, many or a class for expanded clones.

TGTGCCAGCAGGTGGGGGGGCTCTGGGGCCAACGTCCTGACTTTC | CASRWGGSGANVLTF | many | TRBJ2-6 | TRBD2 | TRBV6-2/TRBV6-3
TGCGCCAGCAGCCCTCGACCTTTTCAAACGGTCGCTTTCTTT | CASSPRPFQTVAFF | many | TRBJ1-1 | NA | TRBV4-1
TGTGCCAGCAGCGCCGTACCGTCCTACGAGCAGTACTTC | CASSAVPSYEQYF | few | TRBJ2-7 | NA | TRBV9
TGTGCCAGCAGTACCCAAGGGCGCACAGATACGCAGTATTTT | CASSTQGRTDTQYF | NA | TRBJ2-3 | NA | TRBV13
TGTGCCAGCAGTTACCTAGGGGAAGAGACCCAGTACTTC | CASSYLGEETQYF | NA | TRBJ2-5 | NA | TRBV6-2/TRBV6-3
TGCGCCAGCAGCTCATACACAGGGGCCAAAAACATTCAGTACTTC | CASSSYTGAKNIQYF | few | TRBJ2-4 | NA | TRBV4-1
TGCGCCAGCAGCTCTCTTTGGGGGAGAAACGACAATGAGCAGTTCTTC | CASSSLWGRNDNEQFF | NA | TRBJ2-1 | NA | TRBV5-1
TGTGCCAGCAGCACCGGGACAGGGGGGCAAGAGACCCAGTACTTC | CASSTGTGGQETQYF | NA | TRBJ2-5 | TRBD1 | TRBV5-5
TGTGCCAGCAGTTTATTCGGGGGAACCTACAATGAGCAGTTCTTC | CASSLFGGTYNEQFF | few | TRBJ2-1 | NA | TRBV27
TGTGCCAGCAGCGATCTCGGGAAGACTGTAACAGATACGCAGTATTTT | CASSDLGKTVTDTQYF | many | TRBJ2-3 | NA | TRBV9
TGTGCCAGCAGCTTTCCACAGGGGTACACCGGGGAGCTGTTTTTT | CASSFPQGYTGELFF | many | TRBJ2-2 | TRBD1 | TRBV7-6
TGTGCCACCCCCGAGTCCGGGTTCTATGGCTACACCTTC | CATPESGFYGYTF | many | TRBJ1-2 | NA | TRBV24-1
TGCAGCGTTGCTCCCAGTGGGGAAAAACTGTTTTTT | CSVAPSGEKLFF | NA | TRBJ1-4 | NA | TRBV29-1
TGTGCCAGCAGCCCCGATGGGGGGACGGAAAACATTCAGTACTTC | CASSPDGGTENIQYF | many | TRBJ2-4 | NA | TRBV6-5
TGTGCCAGCAGCTCGGCGGCGGGGTTCTACAATGAGCAGTTCTTC | CASSSAAGFYNEQFF | few | TRBJ2-1 | NA | TRBV7-3
TGCAGTGCCGCGACTAACTATGGCTACACCTTC | CSAATNYGYTF | NA | TRBJ1-2 | NA | TRBV20-1
TGTGCCAGCAGCTTCGGAGGGTTCAACACTGAAGCTTTCTTT | CASSFGGFNTEAFF | many | TRBJ1-1 | NA | TRBV7-9
TGCGCCAGCAGCCTAGAAGGGACAGGGGGGACAGATACGCAGTATTTT | CASSLEGTGGTDTQYF | NA | TRBJ2-3 | TRBD1 | TRBV5-1
TGCGCCAACAGCTCGGACAGGGTCACTGAAGCTTTCTTT | CANSSDRVTEAFF | NA | TRBJ1-1 | TRBD1 | TRBV5-1
TGTGCCAGCAGTTACTCGGCAGGGGGCATAGGGGAGCAGTACTTC | CASSYSAGGIGEQYF | many | TRBJ2-7 | TRBD1 | TRBV6-5
TGTGCCAGCAGTTTTCCGGGACTAGGTTTCTACGAGCAGTACTTC | CASSFPGLGFYEQYF | NA | TRBJ2-7 | TRBD2 | TRBV12-3/TRBV12-4
TGTGCCAGCAGTGCCCAGACAGGGAATTCACCCCTCCACTTT | CASSAQTGNSPLHF | NA | TRBJ1-6 | TRBD1 | TRBV6-1
TGTGCCAGCAGCTTCGGGACTAGCGCACAGGAGACCCAGTACTTC | CASSFGTSAQETQYF | NA | TRBJ2-5 | TRBD2 | TRBV7-9
TGTGCCAGCAGCTTGGGGACAGCGATCTCCTACGAGCAGTACTTC | CASSLGTAISYEQYF | NA | TRBJ2-7 | TRBD1 | TRBV7-2